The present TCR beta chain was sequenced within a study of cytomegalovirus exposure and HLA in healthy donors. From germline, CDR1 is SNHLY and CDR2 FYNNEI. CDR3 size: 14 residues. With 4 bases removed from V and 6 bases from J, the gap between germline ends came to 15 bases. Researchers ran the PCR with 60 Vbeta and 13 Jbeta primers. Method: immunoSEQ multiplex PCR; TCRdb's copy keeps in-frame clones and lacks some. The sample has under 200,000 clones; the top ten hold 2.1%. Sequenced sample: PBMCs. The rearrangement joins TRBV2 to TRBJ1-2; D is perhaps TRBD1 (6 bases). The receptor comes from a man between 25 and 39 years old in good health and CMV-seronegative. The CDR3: CASSAEKGENGYTF. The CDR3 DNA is TGTGCCAGCAGTGCCGAAAAGGGGGAAAATGGCTACACCTTC.